In this sample, the clone carrying this TCR beta chain turned up once. The data stem from a study of shared clonotypes between healthy human individuals. Deletions cut 1 base from V and 1 base from J, with 9 bases between. Germline lookup yields CDR1 KGHSY and CDR2 FQNENV. This CDR3 comprises 15 residues. Profiling relied on immunoSEQ multiplex PCR, and the TCRdb table lists in-frame clones only, not all of them. The sample lists about 680,000 clones, 55% to 85% seen once, with 1.5% to 2% in the top ten. The sample comprised memory CD4+ T cells sorted from blood. As for subset: CD45RA-negative fraction. This sequence originates from a woman in her 30s in good health. The chain employs TRBV16 and TRBJ2-3; weak D call: TRBD2 (5 bases). This CDR3 is CASSQFRGGTDTQYF. CDR3 sequence (DNA): TGTGCCAGCAGCCAATTCCGGGGAGGCACAGATACGCAGTATTTT.